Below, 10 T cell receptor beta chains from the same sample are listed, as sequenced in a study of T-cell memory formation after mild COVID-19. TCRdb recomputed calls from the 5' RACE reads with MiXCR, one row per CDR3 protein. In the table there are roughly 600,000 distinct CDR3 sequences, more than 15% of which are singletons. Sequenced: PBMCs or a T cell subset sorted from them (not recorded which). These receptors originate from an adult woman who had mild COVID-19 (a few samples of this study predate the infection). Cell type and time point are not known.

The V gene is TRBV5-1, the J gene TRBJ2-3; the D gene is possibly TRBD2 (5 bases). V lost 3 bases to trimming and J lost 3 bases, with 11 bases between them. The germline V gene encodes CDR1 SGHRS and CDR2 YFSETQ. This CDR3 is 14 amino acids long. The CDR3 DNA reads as TGCGCCAGCAGCTCCGCGGGTTTGACAGATACGCAGTATTTT. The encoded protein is CASSSAGLTDTQYF.

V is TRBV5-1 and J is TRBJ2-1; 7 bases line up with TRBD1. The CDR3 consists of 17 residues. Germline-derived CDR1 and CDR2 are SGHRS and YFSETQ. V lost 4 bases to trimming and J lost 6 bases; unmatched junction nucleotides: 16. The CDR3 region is CASSPDRRQGYGNEQFF. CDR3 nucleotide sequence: TGCGCCAGCAGCCCGGACCGTAGACAGGGTTACGGCAATGAGCAGTTCTTC.

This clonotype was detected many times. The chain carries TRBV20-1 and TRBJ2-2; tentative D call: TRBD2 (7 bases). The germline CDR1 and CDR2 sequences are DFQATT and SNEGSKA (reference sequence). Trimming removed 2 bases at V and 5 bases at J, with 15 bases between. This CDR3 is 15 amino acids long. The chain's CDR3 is CSARIAEGGTGELFF. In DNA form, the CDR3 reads TGCAGTGCTAGAATAGCGGAGGGGGGGACCGGGGAGCTGTTTTTT.

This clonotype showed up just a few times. This CDR3 reads CASSLISSTGELFF. CDR3 bases: TGTGCCAGCAGCTTAATCTCCAGCACCGGGGAGCTGTTTTTT. The rearrangement links TRBV5-4 to TRBJ2-2; D unresolved. CDR1 and CDR2 (germline): SGHNT, YYREEE (reference sequence). Trimming removed 2 bases from V and 4 bases from J, with 9 bases in between. The CDR3 extends over 14 amino acids.

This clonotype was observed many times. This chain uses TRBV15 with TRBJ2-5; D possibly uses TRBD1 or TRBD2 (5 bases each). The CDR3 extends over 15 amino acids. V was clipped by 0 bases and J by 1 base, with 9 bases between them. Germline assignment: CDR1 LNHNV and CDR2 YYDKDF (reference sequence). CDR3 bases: TGTGCCACCAGCAGAGATCCGGGACCCCAAGAGACCCAGTACTTC. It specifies CATSRDPGPQETQYF.

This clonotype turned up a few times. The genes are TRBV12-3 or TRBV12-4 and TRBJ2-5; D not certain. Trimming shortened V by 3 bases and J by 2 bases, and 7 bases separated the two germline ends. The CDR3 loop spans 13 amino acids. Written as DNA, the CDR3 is TGTGCCAGCAGTTTGGGATGGCAAGAGACCCAGTACTTC. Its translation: CASSLGWQETQYF.

Here the CDR3 reads CASSPRLDRTKNTGELFF. The CDR3 DNA reads as TGTGCCAGCTCACCACGACTAGATAGGACTAAGAACACCGGGGAGCTGTTTTTT. The chain has TRBV18 and TRBJ2-2; D is perhaps TRBD2 (6 bases). From germline, CDR1 is KGHSH and CDR2 LQKENI. V dropped 1 base and J dropped 1 base, with 16 bases sitting between them. CDR3 length: 18 amino acids. The full variable domain, rest sourced from reference TRBV18 and TRBJ2-2, is NAGVMQNPRHLVRRRGQEARLRCSPMKGHSHVYWYRQLPEEGLKFMVYLQKENIIDESGMPKERFSAEFPKEGPSILRIQQVVRGDSAAYFCASSPRLDRTKNTGELFFGEGSRLTVL.

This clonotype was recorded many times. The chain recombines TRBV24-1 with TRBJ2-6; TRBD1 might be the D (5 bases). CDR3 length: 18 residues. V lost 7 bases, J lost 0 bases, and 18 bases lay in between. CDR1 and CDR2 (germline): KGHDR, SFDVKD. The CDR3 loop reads CATSPTGSSASGANVLTF. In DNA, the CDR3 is TGTGCCACCAGCCCAACAGGTTCCTCCGCCTCTGGGGCCAACGTCCTGACTTTC.

The CDR3 region is CAWSKDRGRGVAEQFF. CDR3 in DNA: TGTGCCTGGAGTAAAGACAGGGGGCGCGGAGTGGCTGAGCAGTTCTTC. The V gene is TRBV30, the J gene TRBJ2-1; 10 bases line up with TRBD1. After removal of 2 bases from V and 9 bases from J, the junction contained 13 bases not matched to a gene. CDR3 size: 16 residues. From germline, CDR1 is GTSNPN and CDR2 SVGIG (reference sequence).

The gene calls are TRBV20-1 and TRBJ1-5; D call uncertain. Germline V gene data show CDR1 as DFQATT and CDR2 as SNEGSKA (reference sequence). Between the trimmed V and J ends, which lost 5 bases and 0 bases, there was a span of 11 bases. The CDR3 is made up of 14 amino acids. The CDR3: CSAGRGTSNQPQHF. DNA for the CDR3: TGCAGTGCTGGGCGGGGTACTAGCAATCAGCCCCAGCATTTT.